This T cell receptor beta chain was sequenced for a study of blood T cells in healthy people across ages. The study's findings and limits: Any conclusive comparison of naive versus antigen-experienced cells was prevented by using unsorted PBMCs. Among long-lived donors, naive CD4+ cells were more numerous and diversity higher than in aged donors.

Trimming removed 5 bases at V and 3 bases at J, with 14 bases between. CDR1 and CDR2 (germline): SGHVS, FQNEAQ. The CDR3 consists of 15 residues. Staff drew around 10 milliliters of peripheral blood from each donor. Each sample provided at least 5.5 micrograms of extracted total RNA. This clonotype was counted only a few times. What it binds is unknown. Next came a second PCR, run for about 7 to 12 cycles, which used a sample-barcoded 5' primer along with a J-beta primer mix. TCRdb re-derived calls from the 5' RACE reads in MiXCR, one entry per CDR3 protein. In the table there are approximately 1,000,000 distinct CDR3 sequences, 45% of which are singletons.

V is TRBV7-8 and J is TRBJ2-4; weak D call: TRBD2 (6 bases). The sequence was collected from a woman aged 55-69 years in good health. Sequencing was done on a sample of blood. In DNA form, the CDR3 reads TGTGCCAGCAGCATGCTGGGGGGAGTCAAAAACATTCAGTACTTC. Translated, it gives CASSMLGGVKNIQYF.